A selection of T cell receptor beta chains follows, all from one sample in a study of T cell repertoires in MIS-A myocarditis. Measured with immunoSEQ multiplex PCR; TCRdb has only the in-frame clones, and not every one. The sample gives 6,500 to 7,500 clones, about 81% of which show up once; roughly a fifth is in the top ten. Sequences were obtained from right inferior lung lobe tissue obtained at autopsy. The receptors derive from a man aged 18 to 30 with fulminant myocarditis from multisystem inflammatory syndrome in adults (MIS-A) after COVID-19. Each CDR3 is given with its conserved first and last residue. The order of the fields is clone size, D gene, V gene, J gene, CDR3 length, CDR3 DNA, CDR3 protein. The D gene is left open where the match is weak. Not all rows give a size; the values are once, few, many and, for expanded clones, a class.

few	.	TRBV18	TRBJ1-5	17	TGTGCCAGCTCCCTCAGGCGCGCACAGGGTGACAATCAGCCCCAGCATTTT	CASSLRRAQGDNQPQHF
.	TRBD2	TRBV10-3	TRBJ2-5	14	TGTGCCACCGCCGGGACTAGGGGGGAAGAGACCCAGTACTTC	CATAGTRGEETQYF
.	.	TRBV1	TRBJ2-6	18	TGCACCAGCAGGGGAAGACGTTTGTGCACAAATCGGGCCAACGTCCTGACTTTC	CTSRGRRLCTNRANVLTF
.	.	TRBV25-1	TRBJ2-2	12	TGTGCCAGCACGTTAGGCACCGGGGAGCTGTTTTTT	CASTLGTGELFF
.	TRBD2	TRBV27	TRBJ2-1	15	TGTGCCAGCAGTCGGACTAGCGGGCTTATCAATGAGCAGTTCTTC	CASSRTSGLINEQFF
.	.	TRBV28	TRBJ1-5	15	TGTGCCAGCAGTCCAGCTTTTCGTGGAAATCAGCCCCAGCATTTT	CASSPAFRGNQPQHF
.	.	TRBV9	TRBJ1-3	14	TGTGCCAGCAGCCCGGGGAGAAGTGGAAACACCATATATTTT	CASSPGRSGNTIYF
.	.	TRBV11-2	TRBJ1-6	16	TGTGCCAGCAGCTTAGTAATGACAGTAATTAATTCACCCCTCCACTTT	CASSLVMTVINSPLHF
.	TRBD1	TRBV6-2/TRBV6-3	TRBJ1-5	17	TGTGCCAGCAGTCCGGGACAGGGTAGGGATAGCAATCAGCCCCAGCATTTT	CASSPGQGRDSNQPQHF
.	.	TRBV11-1	TRBJ1-1	12	TGTGCCAGCAGCTTAGGCCCCCACGGAGCTTTCTTT	CASSLGPHGAFF
once	TRBD2	TRBV7-9	TRBJ2-1	16	TGTGCCAGCAGCCGGAAGGCGGCGGGAGGGCCTGATGAGCAGTTCTTC	CASSRKAAGGPDEQFF
.	TRBD2	TRBV5-1	TRBJ2-1	15	TGCGCCAGCAGCCCTGGACTAGCGGGAGAGAGTGAGCAGTTCTTC	CASSPGLAGESEQFF
.	.	TRBV5-1	TRBJ1-1	17	TGCGCCAGCAGCTTGGCTTCTGGGGGTTTAGTGAACACTGAAGCTTTCTTT	CASSLASGGLVNTEAFF
.	TRBD2	TRBV2	TRBJ2-1	14	TGTGCCAGCAGAGGACTAGCGGGAGGCCATGAGCAGTTCTTC	CASRGLAGGHEQFF